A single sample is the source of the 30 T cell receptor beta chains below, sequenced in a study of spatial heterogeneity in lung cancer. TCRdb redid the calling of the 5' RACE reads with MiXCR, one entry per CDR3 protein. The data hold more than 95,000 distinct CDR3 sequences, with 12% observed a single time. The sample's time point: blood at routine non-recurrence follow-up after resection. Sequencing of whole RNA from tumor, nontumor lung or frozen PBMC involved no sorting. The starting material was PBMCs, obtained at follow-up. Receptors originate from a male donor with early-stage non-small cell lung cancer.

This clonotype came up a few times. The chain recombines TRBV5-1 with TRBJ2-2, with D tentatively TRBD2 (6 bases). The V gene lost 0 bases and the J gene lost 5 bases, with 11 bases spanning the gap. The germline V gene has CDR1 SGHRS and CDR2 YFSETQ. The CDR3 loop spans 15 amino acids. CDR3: CASSLVGGATGELFF. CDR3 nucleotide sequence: TGCGCCAGCAGCTTGGTCGGGGGAGCTACCGGGGAGCTGTTTTTT.

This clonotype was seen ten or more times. CDR3 residues: CASSSPGLQETQYF. Written as DNA, the CDR3 is TGTGCCAGCAGCTCCCCGGGACTGCAAGAGACCCAGTACTTC. The V call is TRBV7-2, the J call TRBJ2-5; tentative D call: TRBD2 (6 bases). V was clipped by 4 bases and J by 2 bases, with 11 bases between them. The CDR3 is made up of 14 amino acids. Germline assignment: CDR1 SGHTA and CDR2 FQGNSA.

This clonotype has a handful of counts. CDR3 DNA: TGCGCCAGCAGCCAAGCGACTAGCGGGGGCGCCGCTTCCTACAATGAGCAGTTCTTC. Its protein is CASSQATSGGAASYNEQFF. The chain uses TRBV4-1 and TRBJ2-1; 12 bases agree with TRBD2. This CDR3 is built from 19 residues. Trimming removed 1 base from V and 1 base from J; junction bases left unmatched: 8. The germline gives CDR1 MGHRA, CDR2 YSYEKL.

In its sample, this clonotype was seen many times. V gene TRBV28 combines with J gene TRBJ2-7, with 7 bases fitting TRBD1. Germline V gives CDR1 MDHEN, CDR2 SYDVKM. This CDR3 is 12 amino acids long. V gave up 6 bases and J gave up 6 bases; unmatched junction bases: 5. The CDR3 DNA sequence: TGTGCCAGCAGGGGACAGTCGGCCGAGCAGTACTTC. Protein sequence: CASRGQSAEQYF.

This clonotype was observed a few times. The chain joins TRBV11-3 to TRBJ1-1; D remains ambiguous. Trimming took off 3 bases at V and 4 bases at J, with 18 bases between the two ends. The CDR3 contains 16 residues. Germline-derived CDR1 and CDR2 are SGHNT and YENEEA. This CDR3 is CASSFTPISAGTEAFF. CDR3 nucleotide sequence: TGTGCCAGCAGCTTCACCCCCATATCAGCGGGCACTGAAGCTTTCTTT.

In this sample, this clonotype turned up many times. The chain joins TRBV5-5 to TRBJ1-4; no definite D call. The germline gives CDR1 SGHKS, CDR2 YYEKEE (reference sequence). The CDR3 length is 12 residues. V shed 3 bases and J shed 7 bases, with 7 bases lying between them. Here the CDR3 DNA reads TGTGCCAGCAGCTCACAGAGTGAAAAACTGTTTTTT. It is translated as CASSSQSEKLFF.

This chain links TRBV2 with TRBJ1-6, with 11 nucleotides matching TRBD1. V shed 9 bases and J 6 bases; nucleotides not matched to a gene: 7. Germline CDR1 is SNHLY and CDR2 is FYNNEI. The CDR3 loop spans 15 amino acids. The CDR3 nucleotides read TGTGCCAGGAGCCGGGACAGGGGGTCTAATTCACCCCTCCACTTT. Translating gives CARSRDRGSNSPLHF. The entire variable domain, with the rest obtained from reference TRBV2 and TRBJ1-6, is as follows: EPEVTQTPSHQVTQMGQEVILRCVPISNHLYFYWYRQILGQKVEFLVSFYNNEISEKSEIFDDQFSVERPDGSNFTLKIRSTKLEDSAMYFCARSRDRGSNSPLHFGNGTRLTVT.

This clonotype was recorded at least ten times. The CDR3 DNA sequence: TGTGCCAGCAGCCAAGGAGGGGATTTCCAAGAGACCCAGTACTTC. It yields the protein CASSQGGDFQETQYF. V is TRBV4-2 and J is TRBJ2-5; either TRBD1 or TRBD2 may fit D (5 bases each). This CDR3 is 15 amino acids long. Trimming stripped 1 base from V and 1 base from J, with 10 bases between. Germline CDR1 is LGHNA and CDR2 is YNFKEQ.

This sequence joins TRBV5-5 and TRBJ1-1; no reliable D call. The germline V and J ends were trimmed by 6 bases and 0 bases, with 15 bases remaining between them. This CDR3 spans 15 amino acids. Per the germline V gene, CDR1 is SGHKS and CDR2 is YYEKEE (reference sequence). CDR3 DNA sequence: TGTGCCAGCATACCGGGAACCCCGCTGAACACTGAAGCTTTCTTT. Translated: CASIPGTPLNTEAFF.

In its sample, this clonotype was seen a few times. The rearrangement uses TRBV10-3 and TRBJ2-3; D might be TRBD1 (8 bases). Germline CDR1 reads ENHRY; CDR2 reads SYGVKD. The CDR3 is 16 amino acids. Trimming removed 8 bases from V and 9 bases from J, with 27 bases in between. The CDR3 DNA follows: TGTGCCATCCGCCAACCACAGGGGGGTCCGGGAGGCACGCAGTATTTT. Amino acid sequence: CAIRQPQGGPGGTQYF.

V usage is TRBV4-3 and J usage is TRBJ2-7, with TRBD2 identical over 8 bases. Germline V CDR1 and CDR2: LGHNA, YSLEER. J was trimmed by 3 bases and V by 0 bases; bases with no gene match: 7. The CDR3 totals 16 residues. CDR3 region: CASSQERGTSGYEQYF. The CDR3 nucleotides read TGCGCCAGCAGCCAAGAGAGGGGCACTAGCGGCTACGAGCAGTACTTC.

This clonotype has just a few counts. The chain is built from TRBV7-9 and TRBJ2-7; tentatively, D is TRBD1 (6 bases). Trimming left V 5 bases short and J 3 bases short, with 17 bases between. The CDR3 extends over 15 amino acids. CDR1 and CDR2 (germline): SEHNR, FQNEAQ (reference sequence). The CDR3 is CASSDGQQTGYEQYF. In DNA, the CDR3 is TGTGCCAGCAGCGACGGACAGCAAACCGGCTACGAGCAGTACTTC.

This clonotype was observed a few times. The CDR3 protein is CASSLAGTGPYEQYF. DNA for the CDR3: TGTGCCAGCAGCTTAGCGGGAACAGGCCCCTACGAGCAGTACTTC. The V call is TRBV7-2, the J call TRBJ2-7; D may be TRBD1 (5 bases). CDR1 and CDR2 (germline): SGHTA, FQGNSA. There are 15 residues in the CDR3. Trimming removed 0 bases from V and 2 bases from J, with 11 bases in between.

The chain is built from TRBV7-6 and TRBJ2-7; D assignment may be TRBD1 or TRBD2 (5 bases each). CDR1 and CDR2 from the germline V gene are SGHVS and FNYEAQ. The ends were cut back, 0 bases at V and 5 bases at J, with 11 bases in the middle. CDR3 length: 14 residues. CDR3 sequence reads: CASSLAGQGDEQYF. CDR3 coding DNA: TGTGCCAGCAGCTTAGCGGGGCAGGGAGACGAGCAGTACTTC.

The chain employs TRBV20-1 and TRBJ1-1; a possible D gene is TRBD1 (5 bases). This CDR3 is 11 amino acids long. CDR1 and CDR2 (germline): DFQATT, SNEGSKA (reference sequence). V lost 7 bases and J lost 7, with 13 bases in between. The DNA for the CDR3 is TGCAGTGGGGACGGGATAGATGAAGCTTTCTTT. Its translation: CSGDGIDEAFF.

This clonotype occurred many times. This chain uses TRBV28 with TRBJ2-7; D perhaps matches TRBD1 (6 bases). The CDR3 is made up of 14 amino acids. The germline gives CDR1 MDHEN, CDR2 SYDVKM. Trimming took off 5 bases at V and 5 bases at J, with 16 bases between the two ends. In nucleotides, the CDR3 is TGTGCCAGCAGTCAACAGGGTAGATCAAACGAGCAGTACTTC. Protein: CASSQQGRSNEQYF.

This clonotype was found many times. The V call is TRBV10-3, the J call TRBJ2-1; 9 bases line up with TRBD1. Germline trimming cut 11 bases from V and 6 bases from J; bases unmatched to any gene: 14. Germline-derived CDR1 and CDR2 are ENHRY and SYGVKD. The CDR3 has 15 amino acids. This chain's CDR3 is CAGAEGQGKSNEQFF. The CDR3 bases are TGTGCCGGAGCCGAGGGACAGGGTAAGAGCAATGAGCAGTTCTTC.

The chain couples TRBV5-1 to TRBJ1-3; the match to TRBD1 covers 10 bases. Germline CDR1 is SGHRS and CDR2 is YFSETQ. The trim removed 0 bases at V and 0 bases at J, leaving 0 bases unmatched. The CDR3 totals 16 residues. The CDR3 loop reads CASSLGTGGSGNTIYF. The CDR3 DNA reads TGCGCCAGCAGCTTGGGGACAGGGGGCTCTGGAAACACCATATATTTT.

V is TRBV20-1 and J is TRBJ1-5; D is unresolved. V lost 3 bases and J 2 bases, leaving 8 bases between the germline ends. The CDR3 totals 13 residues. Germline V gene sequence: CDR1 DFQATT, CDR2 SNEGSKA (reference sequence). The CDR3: CSASSGGNQPQHF. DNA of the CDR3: TGCAGTGCTAGTAGTGGGGGCAATCAGCCCCAGCATTTT.

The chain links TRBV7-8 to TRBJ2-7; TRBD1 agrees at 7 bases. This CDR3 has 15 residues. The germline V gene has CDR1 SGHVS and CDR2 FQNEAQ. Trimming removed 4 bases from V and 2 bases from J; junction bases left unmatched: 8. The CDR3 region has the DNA TGTGCCAGCAGCTCCTTCCGGGACAGAGCCTACGAGCAGTACTTC. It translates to CASSSFRDRAYEQYF.

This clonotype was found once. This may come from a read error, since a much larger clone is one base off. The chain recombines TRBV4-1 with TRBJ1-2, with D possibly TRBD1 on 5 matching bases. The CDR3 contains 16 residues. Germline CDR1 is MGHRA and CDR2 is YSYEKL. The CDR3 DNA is TGCGCCGGCAGCCAAGGGGTCTTCCAAGCTAACTATGGCTACACCTTC. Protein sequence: CAGSQGVFQANYGYTF.

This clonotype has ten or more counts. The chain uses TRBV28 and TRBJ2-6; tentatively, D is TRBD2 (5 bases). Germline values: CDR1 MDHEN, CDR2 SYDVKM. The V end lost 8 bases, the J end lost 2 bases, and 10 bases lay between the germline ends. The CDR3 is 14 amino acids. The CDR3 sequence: CASDKGAGANVLTF. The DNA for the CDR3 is TGTGCCAGCGATAAGGGAGCTGGGGCCAACGTCCTGACTTTC. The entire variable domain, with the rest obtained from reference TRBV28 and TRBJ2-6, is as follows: DVKVTQSSRYLVKRTGEKVFLECVQDMDHENMFWYRQDPGLGLRLIYFSYDVKMKEKGDIPEGYSVSREKKERFSLILESASTNQTSMYLCASDKGAGANVLTFGAGSRLTVL.

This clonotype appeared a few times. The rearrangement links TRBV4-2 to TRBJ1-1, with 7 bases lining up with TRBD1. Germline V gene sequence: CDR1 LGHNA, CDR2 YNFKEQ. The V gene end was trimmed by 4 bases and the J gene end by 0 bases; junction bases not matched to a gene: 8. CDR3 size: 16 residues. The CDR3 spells CASSPTGVGVNTEAFF. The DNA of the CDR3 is TGTGCCAGCAGCCCCACAGGGGTTGGTGTGAACACTGAAGCTTTCTTT.

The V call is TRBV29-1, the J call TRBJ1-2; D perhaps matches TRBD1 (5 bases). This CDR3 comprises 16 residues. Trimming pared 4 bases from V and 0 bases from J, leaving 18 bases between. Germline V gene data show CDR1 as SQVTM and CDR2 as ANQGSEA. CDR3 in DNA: TGCAGCGTTGTAGGAACGGATCGGGGGGCTAACTATGGCTACACCTTC. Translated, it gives CSVVGTDRGANYGYTF.

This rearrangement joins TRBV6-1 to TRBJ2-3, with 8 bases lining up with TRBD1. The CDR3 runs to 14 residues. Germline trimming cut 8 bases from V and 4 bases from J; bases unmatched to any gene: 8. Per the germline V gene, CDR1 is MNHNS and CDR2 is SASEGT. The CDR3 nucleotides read TGTGCCAGCGGGCGTAGGACAGGGCCAGATACGCAGTATTTT. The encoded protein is CASGRRTGPDTQYF.

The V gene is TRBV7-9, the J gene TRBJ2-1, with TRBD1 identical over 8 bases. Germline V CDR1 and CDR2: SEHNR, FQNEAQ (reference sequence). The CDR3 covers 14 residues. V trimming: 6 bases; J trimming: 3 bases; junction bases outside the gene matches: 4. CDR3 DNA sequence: TGTGCCAGCAGTCAAACAGGGGGCTACAATGAGCAGTTCTTC. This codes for CASSQTGGYNEQFF.

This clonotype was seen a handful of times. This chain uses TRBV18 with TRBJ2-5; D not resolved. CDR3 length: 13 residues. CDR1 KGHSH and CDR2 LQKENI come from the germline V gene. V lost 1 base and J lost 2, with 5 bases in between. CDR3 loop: CASSPQQQETQYF. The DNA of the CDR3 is TGTGCCAGCTCACCACAACAGCAAGAGACCCAGTACTTC.

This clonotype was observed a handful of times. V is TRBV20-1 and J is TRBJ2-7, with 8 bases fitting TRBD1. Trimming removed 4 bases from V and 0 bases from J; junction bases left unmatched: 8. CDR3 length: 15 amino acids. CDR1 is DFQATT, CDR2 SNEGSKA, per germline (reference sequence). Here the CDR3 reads CSATPGQANSYEQYF. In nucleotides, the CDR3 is TGCAGTGCTACGCCGGGACAGGCCAACTCCTACGAGCAGTACTTC.

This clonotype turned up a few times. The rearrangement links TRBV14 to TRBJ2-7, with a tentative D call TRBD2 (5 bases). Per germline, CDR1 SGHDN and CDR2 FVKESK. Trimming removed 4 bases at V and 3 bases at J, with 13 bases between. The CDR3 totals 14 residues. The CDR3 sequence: CASSPARRGYEQYF. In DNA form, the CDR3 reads TGTGCCAGCAGCCCTGCCCGCCGGGGCTACGAGCAGTACTTC.

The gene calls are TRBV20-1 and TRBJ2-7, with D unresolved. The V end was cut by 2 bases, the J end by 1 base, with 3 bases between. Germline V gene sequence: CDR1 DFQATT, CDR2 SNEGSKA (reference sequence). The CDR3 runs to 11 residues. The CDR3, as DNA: TGCAGTGCTAGACAGTCCTACGAGCAGTACTTC. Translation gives CSARQSYEQYF.